The clone carrying this T cell receptor beta chain was seen repeatedly, ten times or more. The record originates from a study of regulatory T cells in long-lasting Graves disease. Construction of TCR beta libraries relied on iRepertoire HTBI primers and on Arm-PCR targeting CDR3 regions. One entry per CDR3 protein, called by TCRdb with MiXCR from the multiplex PCR reads. The top ten hold approximately 22% of the sample, which has roughly 440,000 distinct CDR3 sequences, 15% to 20% seen once. Time point: newly diagnosed GD, antithyroid drugs for less than 3 months. The TCR library was made from RNA that had been extracted from PBMCs in TRIzol. In addition, the sample was reused for a study of T cells in Graves' hyperthyroidism and ophthalmopathy. In that study: Among clonotypes expanded in thyroid above 0.001, most were also found in blood.

The clonotype comes from a woman under 30 with Graves disease. Sequenced material: peripheral blood mononuclear cells (PBMCs), taken at new diagnosis, from a patient treated with antithyroid drugs.

CDR3 in amino acids: CATSDRTGVDNEQFF. CDR3 sequence (DNA): TGTGCCACCAGTGATCGGACAGGTGTAGACAATGAGCAGTTCTTC. The J gene is TRBJ2-1, the V gene TRBV24-1, with 7 positions matching TRBD1. Trimming removed 3 bases from V and 5 bases from J; junction bases left unmatched: 6. The CDR3 extends over 15 amino acids. CDR1 is KGHDR, CDR2 SFDVKD, per germline.